The clone carrying this T cell receptor (beta chain) was picked up many times. Its antigen remains unknown. Researchers built TCR beta libraries using quantitative 5'-RACE with molecular barcodes. TCRdb re-derived calls from the 5' RACE reads in MiXCR, one entry per CDR3 protein. The sample lists about 39,000 distinct CDR3 sequences, 9% to 12% seen once, with roughly a sixth in the top ten. This sample is drawn from a study of CD8 T cells in ankylosing spondylitis. Study results and caveats: Typical of ankylosing spondylitis blood, it appeared, was a TCR beta motif of eight highly homologous variants. Earlier literature documents some of the motif variants in reactive arthritis synovial fluid and blood. The authors reported significant enrichment of disease-linked clones in matched ankylosing spondylitis synovial fluid.

The length of the CDR3 is 14 residues. V was trimmed by 0 bases and J by 0 bases, leaving 5 bases between them. Germline V gene sequence: CDR1 LGHDT, CDR2 YNNKEL (reference sequence). This receptor was obtained from a male donor with ankylosing spondylitis or in good health (not recorded which). Sequencing was performed on blood, either unsorted or a sorted T cell fraction (not recorded which). The chain couples TRBV3-1 to TRBJ1-2; D call uncertain. The CDR3 region has the DNA TGTGCCAGCAGCCAAGATGGTGCTAACTATGGCTACACCTTC. Amino acid sequence: CASSQDGANYGYTF.